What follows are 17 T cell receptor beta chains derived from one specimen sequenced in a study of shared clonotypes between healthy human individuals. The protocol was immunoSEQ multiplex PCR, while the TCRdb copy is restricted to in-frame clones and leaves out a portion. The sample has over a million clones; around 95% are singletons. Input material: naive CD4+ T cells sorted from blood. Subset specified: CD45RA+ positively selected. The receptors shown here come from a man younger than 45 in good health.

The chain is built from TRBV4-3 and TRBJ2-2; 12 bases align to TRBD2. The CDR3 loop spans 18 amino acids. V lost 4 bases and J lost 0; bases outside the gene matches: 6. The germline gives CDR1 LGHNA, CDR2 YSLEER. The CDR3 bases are TGCGCCAGCAGCCGCCGCCTAGCGGGAGGGTCGAACACCGGGGAGCTGTTTTTT. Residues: CASSRRLAGGSNTGELFF.

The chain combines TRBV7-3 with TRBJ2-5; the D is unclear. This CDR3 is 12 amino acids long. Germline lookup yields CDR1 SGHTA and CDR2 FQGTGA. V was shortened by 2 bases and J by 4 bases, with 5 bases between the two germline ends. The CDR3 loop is CASSLGRETQYF. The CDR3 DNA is TGTGCCAGCAGCTTAGGTCGAGAGACCCAGTACTTC.

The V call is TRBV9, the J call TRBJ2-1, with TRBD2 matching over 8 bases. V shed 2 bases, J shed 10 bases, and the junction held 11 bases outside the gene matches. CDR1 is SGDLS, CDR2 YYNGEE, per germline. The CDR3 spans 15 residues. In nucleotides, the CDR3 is TGTGCCAGCAGCGTTACCCGGGAGGGCGTGAGGGAGCAGTTCTTC. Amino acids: CASSVTREGVREQFF.

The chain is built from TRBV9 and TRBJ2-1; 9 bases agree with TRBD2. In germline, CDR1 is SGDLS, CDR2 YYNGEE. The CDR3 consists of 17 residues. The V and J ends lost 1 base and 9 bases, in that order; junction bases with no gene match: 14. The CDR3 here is CASSVRSSGIAMVEQFF. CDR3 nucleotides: TGTGCCAGCAGCGTAAGATCTAGCGGGATAGCCATGGTTGAGCAGTTCTTC.

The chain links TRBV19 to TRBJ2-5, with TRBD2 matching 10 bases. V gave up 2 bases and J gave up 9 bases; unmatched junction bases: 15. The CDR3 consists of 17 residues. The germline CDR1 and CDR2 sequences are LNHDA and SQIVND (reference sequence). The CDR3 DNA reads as TGTGCCAGTAGTATACATCCTAGCGGGAGCCCAGCGTCGCCCCAGTACTTC. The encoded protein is CASSIHPSGSPASPQYF.

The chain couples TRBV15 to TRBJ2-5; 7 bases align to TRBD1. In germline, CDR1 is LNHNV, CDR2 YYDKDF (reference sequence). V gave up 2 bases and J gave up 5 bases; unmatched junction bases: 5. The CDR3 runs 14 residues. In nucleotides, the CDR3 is TGTGCCACCAGCAGATCAGGGGGTTGGGAGACCCAGTACTTC. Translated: CATSRSGGWETQYF.

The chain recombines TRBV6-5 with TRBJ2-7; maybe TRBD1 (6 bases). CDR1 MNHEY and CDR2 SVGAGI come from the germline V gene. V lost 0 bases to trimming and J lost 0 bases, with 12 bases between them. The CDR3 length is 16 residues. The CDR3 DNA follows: TGTGCCAGCAGTTACTCGGGACACTTGAGCTCCTACGAGCAGTACTTC. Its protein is CASSYSGHLSSYEQYF.

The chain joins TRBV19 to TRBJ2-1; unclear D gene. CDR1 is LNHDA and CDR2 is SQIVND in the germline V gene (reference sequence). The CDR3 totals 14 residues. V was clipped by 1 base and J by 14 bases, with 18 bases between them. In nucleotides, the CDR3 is TGTGCCAGTAGTATAGGACCCCCCCCGGATCTAAAGTTCTTC. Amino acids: CASSIGPPPDLKFF.

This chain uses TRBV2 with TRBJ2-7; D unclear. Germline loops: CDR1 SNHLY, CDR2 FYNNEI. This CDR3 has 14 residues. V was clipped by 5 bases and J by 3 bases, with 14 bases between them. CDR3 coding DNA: TGTGCCAGCAGTAGGGCTCCTCTGCTCTACGAGCAGTACTTC. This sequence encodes CASSRAPLLYEQYF.

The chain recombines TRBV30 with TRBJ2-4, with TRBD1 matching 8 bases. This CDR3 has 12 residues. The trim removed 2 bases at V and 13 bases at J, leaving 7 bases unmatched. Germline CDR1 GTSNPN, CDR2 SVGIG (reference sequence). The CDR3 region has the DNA TGTGCCTGGAGTCCCGGGACAGGCTTACAGTACTTC. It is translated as CAWSPGTGLQYF.

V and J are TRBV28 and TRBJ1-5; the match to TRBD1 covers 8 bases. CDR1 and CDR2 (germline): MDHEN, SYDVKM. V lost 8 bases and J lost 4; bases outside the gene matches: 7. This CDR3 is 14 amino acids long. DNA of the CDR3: TGTGCCAGCGGCAAAGACAGGGGTAATCAGCCCCAGCATTTT. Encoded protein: CASGKDRGNQPQHF.

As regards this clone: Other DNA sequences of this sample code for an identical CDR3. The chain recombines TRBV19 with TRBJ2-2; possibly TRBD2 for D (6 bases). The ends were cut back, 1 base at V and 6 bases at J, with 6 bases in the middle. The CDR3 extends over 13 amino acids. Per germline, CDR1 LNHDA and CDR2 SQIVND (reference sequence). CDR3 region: CASSIVAAGELFF. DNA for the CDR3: TGTGCCAGTAGTATAGTAGCGGCCGGGGAGCTGTTTTTT.

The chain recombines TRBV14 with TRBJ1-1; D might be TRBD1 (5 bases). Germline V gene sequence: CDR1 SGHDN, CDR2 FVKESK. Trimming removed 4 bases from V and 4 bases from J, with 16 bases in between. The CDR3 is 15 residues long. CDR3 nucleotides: TGTGCCAGCAGCCTTATAACTCCGGGGGTCACTGAAGCTTTCTTT. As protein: CASSLITPGVTEAFF.

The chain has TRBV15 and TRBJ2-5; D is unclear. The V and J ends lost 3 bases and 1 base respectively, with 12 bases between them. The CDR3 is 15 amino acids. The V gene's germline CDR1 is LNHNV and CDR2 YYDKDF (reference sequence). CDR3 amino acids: CATSRAPRSQETQYF. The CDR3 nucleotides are TGTGCCACCAGCAGGGCCCCACGGTCCCAAGAGACCCAGTACTTC. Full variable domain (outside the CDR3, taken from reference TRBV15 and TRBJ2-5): DAMVIQNPRYQVTQFGKPVTLSCSQTLNHNVMYWYQQKSSQAPKLLFHYYDKDFNNEADTPDNFQSRRPNTSFCFLDIRSPGLGDTAMYLCATSRAPRSQETQYFGPGTRLLVL.

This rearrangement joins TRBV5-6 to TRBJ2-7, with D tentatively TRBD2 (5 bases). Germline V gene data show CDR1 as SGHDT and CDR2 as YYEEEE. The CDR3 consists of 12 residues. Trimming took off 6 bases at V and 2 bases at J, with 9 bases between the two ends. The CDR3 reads CASTRGTYEQYF. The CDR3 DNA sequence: TGTGCCAGCACCCGAGGGACCTACGAGCAGTACTTC.

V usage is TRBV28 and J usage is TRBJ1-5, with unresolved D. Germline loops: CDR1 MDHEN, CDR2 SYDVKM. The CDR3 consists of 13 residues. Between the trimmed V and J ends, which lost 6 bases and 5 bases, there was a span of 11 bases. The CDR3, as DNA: TGTGCCAGCAGGCTCCATGGCGATCAGCCCCAGCATTTT. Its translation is CASRLHGDQPQHF.

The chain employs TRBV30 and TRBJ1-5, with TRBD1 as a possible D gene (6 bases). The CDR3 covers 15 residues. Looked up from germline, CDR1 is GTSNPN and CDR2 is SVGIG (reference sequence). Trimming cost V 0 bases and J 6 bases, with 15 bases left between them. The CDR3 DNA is TGTGCCTGGAGTGTCCGGGGGAGGGGGAGTCAGCCCCAGCATTTT. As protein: CAWSVRGRGSQPQHF.